The 13 T cell receptor beta chains in this list originate from one sample, sequenced in a study of blood T cell repertoires in COVID-19. Some clones are missing from TCRdb's copy, which holds only in-frame ones; the method was immunoSEQ multiplex PCR. The profile shows about 320,000 clones, around 90% of them singletons. Sequenced: PBMCs or T cells enriched from blood (not recorded which). The receptors originated from a man in his fifties or sixties who had recovered from COVID-19.

The rearrangement joins TRBV20-1 to TRBJ1-5; 8 positions match TRBD1. V gave up 3 bases and J gave up 7 bases; unmatched junction bases: 14. Germline CDR1 and CDR2: DFQATT and SNEGSKA (reference sequence). The CDR3 covers 16 residues. This chain's CDR3 is CSASRSGDRSRQPQHF. As DNA, the CDR3 is TGCAGTGCTAGTCGGTCTGGGGACAGGAGCCGACAGCCCCAGCATTTT.

This clone was seen only a few times. In DNA, the CDR3 is TGCAGCGTTGAAGTCCTGGGGAGTGAGCAGTTCTTC. Protein: CSVEVLGSEQFF. The V gene is TRBV29-1, the J gene TRBJ2-1; D might be TRBD2 (5 bases). Germline V CDR1 and CDR2: SQVTM, ANQGSEA. This CDR3 has 12 residues. Trimming shortened V by 1 base and J by 9 bases, and 10 bases separated the two germline ends.

This chain links TRBV19 with TRBJ1-1; the D gene is possibly TRBD1 (5 bases). V was trimmed by 6 bases and J by 0 bases, leaving 14 bases between them. Looked up from germline, CDR1 is LNHDA and CDR2 is SQIVND (reference sequence). There are 15 residues in the CDR3. CDR3 residues: CASRSGLTLNTEAFF. The CDR3 DNA sequence: TGTGCCAGTAGGTCGGGACTGACTTTGAACACTGAAGCTTTCTTT. Based on the CDR3 plus reference TRBV19 and TRBJ1-1, the full variable domain is DGGITQSPKYLFRKEGQNVTLSCEQNLNHDAMYWYRQDPGQGLRLIYYSQIVNDFQKGDIAEGYSVSREKKESFPLTVTSAQKNPTAFYLCASRSGLTLNTEAFFGQGTRLTVV.

In DNA form, the CDR3 reads TGTGCCAGCAGCTTAGAGTGGCGGGCCTCCGCCAATGAGCAGTTCTTC. Protein: CASSLEWRASANEQFF. The rearrangement uses TRBV7-6 and TRBJ2-1, with D perhaps matching TRBD2 (5 bases). The V gene lost 1 base and the J gene lost 6 bases, with 16 bases spanning the gap. Germline assignment: CDR1 SGHVS and CDR2 FNYEAQ. The CDR3 extends over 16 amino acids. The full variable domain, with the rest looked up from reference TRBV7-6 and TRBJ2-1, is GAGVSQSPRYKVTKRGQDVALRCDPISGHVSLYWYRQALGQGPEFLTYFNYEAQQDKSGLPNDRFSAERPEGSISTLTIQRTEQRDSAMYRCASSLEWRASANEQFFGPGTRLTVL.

V is TRBV18 and J is TRBJ1-2; D is perhaps TRBD1 (6 bases). V lost 3 bases and J lost 8, with 13 bases in between. The germline CDR1 and CDR2 sequences are KGHSH and LQKENI. There are 13 residues in the CDR3. The CDR3 DNA sequence: TGTGCCAGCTCACCTGCGGCAGGGGAAGGCTACACCTTC. Protein product: CASSPAAGEGYTF.

The chain couples TRBV28 to TRBJ2-2; a possible D gene is TRBD1 (5 bases). This CDR3 is built from 17 residues. Trimming stripped 6 bases from V and 6 bases from J, with 23 bases between. The germline V gene has CDR1 MDHEN and CDR2 SYDVKM. The CDR3 bases are TGTGCCAGCAGCCCCGGTGGGGCGGAGTCATGGGCCGGGGAGCTGTTTTTT. The encoded protein is CASSPGGAESWAGELFF. Supplemented by reference TRBV28 and TRBJ2-2, the full variable domain reads DVKVTQSSRYLVKRTGEKVFLECVQDMDHENMFWYRQDPGLGLRLIYFSYDVKMKEKGDIPEGYSVSREKKERFSLILESASTNQTSMYLCASSPGGAESWAGELFFGEGSRLTVL.

This rearrangement joins TRBV3-1 (or the pseudogene TRBV3-2) to TRBJ1-3; 7 bases line up with TRBD1. Unmatched junction bases numbered 8, after V lost 6 bases and J lost 0 bases. Germline lookup yields CDR1 LGHDT and CDR2 YNNKEL (reference sequence). The CDR3 totals 16 residues. DNA of the CDR3: TGTGCCAGCAGTCAAAGGGACAGAAGCTCTGGAAACACCATATATTTT. Translating it yields CASSQRDRSSGNTIYF.

The chain recombines TRBV7-9 with TRBJ1-1; possibly TRBD1 for D (5 bases). The CDR3 contains 13 residues. Germline V lookup: CDR1 SEHNR, CDR2 FQNEAQ (reference sequence). Trimming left V 0 bases short and J 3 bases short, with 5 bases between. The chain's CDR3 is CASSLAGHTEAFF. As DNA, the CDR3 is TGTGCCAGCAGCTTAGCGGGGCACACTGAAGCTTTCTTT.

The rearrangement uses TRBV7-9 and TRBJ1-4; D call uncertain. The CDR3 is 15 residues long. V was pared by 4 bases and J by 8 bases, with 17 bases between. The germline gives CDR1 SEHNR, CDR2 FQNEAQ (reference sequence). The CDR3 DNA reads TGTGCCAGCAGCTCAAGACCCCAACGAGGAGAAAAACTGTTTTTT. It codes for CASSSRPQRGEKLFF.

In DNA form, the CDR3 reads TGCAGCGTTGAACCTGGACGGGAAGAAGAGACCCAGTACTTC. This codes for CSVEPGREEETQYF. This sequence joins TRBV29-1 and TRBJ2-5; the D gene is possibly TRBD2 (5 bases). Trimming shortened V by 2 bases and J by 3 bases, and 13 bases separated the two germline ends. Germline-derived CDR1 and CDR2 are SQVTM and ANQGSEA. The CDR3 has 14 amino acids.

This clone was recorded once. The chain combines TRBV2 with TRBJ2-7; possible D gene TRBD2, 5 bases. The CDR3 contains 13 residues. From germline, CDR1 is SNHLY and CDR2 FYNNEI. V lost 6 bases and J lost 4, with 13 bases in between. The CDR3 is CASSQMGVYEQYF. The DNA of the CDR3 is TGTGCCAGCAGCCAGATGGGAGTGTACGAGCAGTACTTC. Variable domain in full (rest from reference TRBV2 and TRBJ2-7): EPEVTQTPSHQVTQMGQEVILRCVPISNHLYFYWYRQILGQKVEFLVSFYNNEISEKSEIFDDQFSVERPDGSNFTLKIRSTKLEDSAMYFCASSQMGVYEQYFGPGTRLTVT.

Concerning this clone itself: A read error may produce the germline difference seen at one junction end. The rearrangement joins TRBV5-1 to TRBJ1-5; 10 nucleotides agree with TRBD1. CDR3 size: 16 residues. Germline V lookup: CDR1 SGHRS, CDR2 YFSETQ. The CDR3 spells CASSDGTGVSDQPQHF. The CDR3 DNA reads as TGCGCCAGCAGCGACGGGACAGGGGTTAGCGATCAGCCCCAGCATTTT. The complete variable domain, with remaining parts taken from reference TRBV5-1 and TRBJ1-5, reads KAGVTQTPRYLIKTRGQQVTLSCSPISGHRSVSWYQQTPGQGLQFLFEYFSETQRNKGNFPGRFSGRQFSNSRSEMNVSTLELGDSALYLCASSDGTGVSDQPQHFGDGTRLSIL.

This clone was recorded once. The J gene is TRBJ1-1, the V gene TRBV5-1, with TRBD1 matching over 7 bases. This CDR3 spans 13 amino acids. V was pared by 4 bases and J by 12 bases, with 12 bases of the junction left unmatched. Germline CDR1 is SGHRS and CDR2 is YFSETQ. The CDR3 DNA follows: TGCGCCAGCAGCCCGGGACAGCCAAAGGTGACTTTCTTT. Its protein is CASSPGQPKVTFF.